This TCR beta chain was obtained from a study of blood T cell repertoires in COVID-19. Only in-frame clones appear in the TCRdb table, and some are missing; sequencing was by immunoSEQ multiplex PCR. The table includes some 320,000 clones, more than 70% detected once. The TCR was taken from a woman aged 45-59 years who had recovered from COVID-19. The sample comprised peripheral blood.

This chain's CDR3 is CASSYRGGPTREQYF. CDR3 DNA: TGTGCCAGCAGTTATCGGGGAGGCCCAACTCGCGAGCAGTACTTC. This chain joins TRBV28 and TRBJ2-7, with D tentatively TRBD2 (6 bases). This CDR3 spans 15 amino acids. Trimming pared 4 bases from V and 6 bases from J, leaving 19 bases between. Germline lookup yields CDR1 MDHEN and CDR2 SYDVKM. The full variable domain, completed using reference TRBV28 and TRBJ2-7, is DVKVTQSSRYLVKRTGEKVFLECVQDMDHENMFWYRQDPGLGLRLIYFSYDVKMKEKGDIPEGYSVSREKKERFSLILESASTNQTSMYLCASSYRGGPTREQYFGPGTRLTVT.